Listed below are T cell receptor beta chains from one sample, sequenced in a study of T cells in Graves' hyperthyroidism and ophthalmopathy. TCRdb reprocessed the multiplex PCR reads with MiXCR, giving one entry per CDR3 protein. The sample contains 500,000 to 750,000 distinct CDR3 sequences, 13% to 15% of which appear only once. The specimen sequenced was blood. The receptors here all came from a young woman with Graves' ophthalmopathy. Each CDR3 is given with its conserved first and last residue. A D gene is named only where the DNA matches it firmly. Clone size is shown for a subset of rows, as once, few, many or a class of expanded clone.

TGTGCCAGCAGCTTGGACAGGGTGACGCACGAGCAGTACTTC CASSLDRVTHEQYF many TRBD1 TRBV11-1 14 TRBJ2-7
TGTGTCAGCAGCTTAGCAGCCGGAGCCTACGAGCAGTACTTC CVSSLAAGAYEQYF - - TRBV7-9 14 TRBJ2-7
TGTGCCATCAGGGGAAGGACCGGGGAGCTGTTTTTT CAIRGRTGELFF many - TRBV10-3 12 TRBJ2-2
TGTGCCATCAGTGGCGACAGGGCGATCCAAGAGACCCAGTACTTC CAISGDRAIQETQYF many TRBD1 TRBV10-3 15 TRBJ2-5
TGCAGCGTTGAGGACCAAGAGACCCAGTACTTC CSVEDQETQYF many - TRBV29-1 11 TRBJ2-5
TGTGCTAGTGGTTCCTCCACTGGCAAGCTGAACACTGAAGCTTTCTTT CASGSSTGKLNTEAFF many - TRBV12-5 16 TRBJ1-1
TGCAGCGTTTACATGAAGGAGACCCAGTACTTC CSVYMKETQYF few - TRBV29-1 11 TRBJ2-5
TGTGCCAGTAGTTATAGTTCGGGACAGCCTTATGGCTACACCTTC CASSYSSGQPYGYTF - TRBD1 TRBV19 15 TRBJ1-2
TGTGCCAGCAGTTACTCGGGACAGGGCCTAACCTACGAGCAGTACTTC CASSYSGQGLTYEQYF many TRBD1 TRBV6-2/TRBV6-3 16 TRBJ2-7
TGTGCCAGCAGCTTACCGGGCCTAGGAGAAGATACGCAGTATTTT CASSLPGLGEDTQYF few - TRBV13 15 TRBJ2-3
TGTGCCAGCAGCTTCGGGATAGACAATCAGCCCCAGCATTTT CASSFGIDNQPQHF many - TRBV7-8 14 TRBJ1-5
TGTGCCTGGAGTAAGGGGGACTTGGTGGGCATTCAGTACTTC CAWSKGDLVGIQYF - - TRBV30 14 TRBJ2-4
TGCGCCAGCGGGGGGGTCCCGAACACTGAAGCTTTCTTT CASGGVPNTEAFF many - TRBV5-1 13 TRBJ1-1
TGTGCCAGCAGTTTATCGGGGGGAGGAGGTTACGAGCAGTACTTC CASSLSGGGGYEQYF many - TRBV27 15 TRBJ2-7
TGTGCCAGCAGCTTAGATCCTCGGACTAGCGCCAGCTCCTACAATGAGCAGTTCTTC CASSLDPRTSASSYNEQFF many TRBD2 TRBV7-3 19 TRBJ2-1
TGCAGTGCCCGAAGGGACACTGAAGCTTTCTTT CSARRDTEAFF many - TRBV20-1 11 TRBJ1-1
TGCAGTGCTAGCAGGGCTAGCGGGAGGCAAGAGACCCAGTACTTC CSASRASGRQETQYF - TRBD2 TRBV20-1 15 TRBJ2-5
TGTGCCAGCAGTCCTCGGAGAGGAACCTACGAGCAGTACTTC CASSPRRGTYEQYF many - TRBV28 14 TRBJ2-7
TGTGCCACTGTCCTTTCCGGGACAGGGGTCAATGAGCAGTTCTTC CATVLSGTGVNEQFF few TRBD1 TRBV10-3 15 TRBJ2-1
TGTGCCATCAGGGACAGGGTGGAGGAGACCCAGTACTTC CAIRDRVEETQYF - TRBD1 TRBV2 13 TRBJ2-5